The 26 T cell receptor beta chains below come from one sample, sequenced in a study of T cells in Graves' hyperthyroidism and ophthalmopathy. The source material, RNA transcripts, was used to amplify TCR beta CDR3 regions. The TCR CDR3 was amplified in a first-round RT-PCR using the HTBI primer set. Using its own MiXCR run on the multiplex PCR reads, TCRdb lists one record per CDR3 protein. The sample lists approximately 700,000 distinct CDR3 sequences, over 15% occurring once. Sequencing used blood. The source is a man aged 18 to 29 with Graves' hyperthyroidism.

This clonotype was recorded at least ten times. The chain carries TRBV2 and TRBJ1-1, with D tentatively TRBD1 (6 bases). This CDR3 has 14 amino acids. CDR1 is SNHLY, CDR2 FYNNEI, per germline. V was cut by 6 bases and J by 5 bases, with 16 bases left in between. Here the CDR3 DNA reads TGTGCCAGCAGGGTTACAGGGTCGGGGACTGAAGCTTTCTTT. Translation: CASRVTGSGTEAFF. Full variable domain (outside the CDR3, taken from reference TRBV2 and TRBJ1-1): EPEVTQTPSHQVTQMGQEVILRCVPISNHLYFYWYRQILGQKVEFLVSFYNNEISEKSEIFDDQFSVERPDGSNFTLKIRSTKLEDSAMYFCASRVTGSGTEAFFGQGTRLTVV.

This clonotype showed up many times. The chain combines TRBV6-5 with TRBJ2-7; no clear D gene. The germline V gene encodes CDR1 MNHEY and CDR2 SVGAGI. There are 16 residues in the CDR3. V was clipped by 0 bases and J by 2 bases, with 14 bases between them. The CDR3 DNA reads as TGTGCCAGCAGTTACTCAGGGCAGGTTTCGACCTACGAGCAGTACTTC. This translates into CASSYSGQVSTYEQYF.

This clonotype was seen a few times. The chain couples TRBV10-3 to TRBJ2-3; 10 bases are shared with TRBD2. The CDR3 spans 15 residues. CDR1 ENHRY and CDR2 SYGVKD come from the germline V gene. The V gene end was trimmed by 2 bases and the J gene end by 3 bases; junction bases not matched to a gene: 2. Written as DNA, the CDR3 is TGTGCCATCAGTGAGGGGGGACTAGCGACAGATACGCAGTATTTT. Protein: CAISEGGLATDTQYF.

In its sample, this clonotype was seen many times. The V and J genes are TRBV20-1 and TRBJ2-3; D assignment may be TRBD1 or TRBD2 (5 bases each). Germline CDR1 reads DFQATT; CDR2 reads SNEGSKA (reference sequence). V was clipped by 6 bases and J by 2 bases, with 18 bases between them. The CDR3 sequence is 15 residues long. The CDR3 sequence: CSARRTGLNTDTQYF. Written as DNA, the CDR3 is TGCAGTGCCAGACGTACGGGGCTGAACACAGATACGCAGTATTTT.

This clonotype has a count of ten or more. DNA of the CDR3: TGTGCCAGTCGAATCCCCGGGACAGGGTCAAACGAGCAGTACTTC. It specifies CASRIPGTGSNEQYF. This chain connects TRBV10-3 to TRBJ2-7; 9 nucleotides line up with TRBD1. V shed 10 bases and J 5 bases; nucleotides not matched to a gene: 15. The CDR3 has 15 amino acids. The V gene's germline CDR1 is ENHRY and CDR2 SYGVKD.

The chain is built from TRBV19 and TRBJ1-5, with TRBD1 matching 9 bases. Germline CDR1 and CDR2: LNHDA and SQIVND (reference sequence). The V and J ends lost 6 bases and 2 bases, in that order; junction bases with no gene match: 20. This CDR3 spans 20 amino acids. The CDR3 reads CASSLQQGQGYLRGNQPQHF. CDR3 nucleotide sequence: TGTGCCAGTAGCCTCCAGCAGGGACAGGGCTATCTAAGGGGCAATCAGCCCCAGCATTTT.

The table lists this clonotype with a few counts. V usage is TRBV20-1 and J usage is TRBJ2-5; TRBD2 agrees at 7 bases. V dropped 6 bases and J dropped 1; count of bases not matched to a gene: 11. Germline CDR1 DFQATT, CDR2 SNEGSKA (reference sequence). The CDR3 has 15 residues. CDR3 DNA: TGCAGTGCAGAATCTAGCGGTGGGTTCCAAGAGACCCAGTACTTC. Translation: CSAESSGGFQETQYF.

This clonotype was seen a handful of times. This chain connects TRBV4-3 to TRBJ1-6; D uncertain. Trimming took 0 bases from V and 5 from J, leaving 8 bases between them. Germline CDR1 reads LGHNA; CDR2 reads YSLEER. This CDR3 has 15 amino acids. The CDR3 DNA sequence: TGCGCCAGCAGCCAAGAGGCGCATGATAATTCACCCCTCCACTTT. Protein: CASSQEAHDNSPLHF.

This clonotype was seen a handful of times. This chain links TRBV20-1 with TRBJ2-1, with 7 nucleotides matching TRBD1. The CDR3 covers 14 residues. The germline V gene encodes CDR1 DFQATT and CDR2 SNEGSKA (reference sequence). V shed 8 bases and J 9 bases; nucleotides not matched to a gene: 16. In DNA, the CDR3 is TGCAGTTGTGCCGGGACAGCGTTAGAGGGTGAGCAGTTCTTC. It codes for CSCAGTALEGEQFF.

Ten or more counts support this clonotype. The chain uses TRBV12-3 or TRBV12-4 and TRBJ1-5, with D possibly being TRBD1 (6 bases). This CDR3 is 13 amino acids long. V lost 4 bases to trimming and J lost 4 bases, with 8 bases between them. CDR3 protein: CASSWGPNQPQHF. CDR3 DNA: TGTGCCAGCAGTTGGGGGCCAAATCAGCCCCAGCATTTT.

This clonotype was counted a few times. The rearrangement uses TRBV29-1 and TRBJ2-7, with 11 bases aligning to TRBD2. With 6 bases clipped from V and 3 bases from J, the junction kept 10 bases outside the gene matches. Germline-derived CDR1 and CDR2 are SQVTM and ANQGSEA. The CDR3 loop spans 15 amino acids. CDR3 region: CSVETLAGDIYEQYF. The CDR3 nucleotides read TGCAGCGTGGAGACACTAGCGGGAGATATCTACGAGCAGTACTTC.

In its sample, this clonotype was seen many times. The chain joins TRBV2 to TRBJ1-4, with TRBD1 identical over 7 bases. There are 14 residues in the CDR3. Germline CDR1 and CDR2: SNHLY and FYNNEI. V lost 6 bases and J lost 7; bases outside the gene matches: 8. This CDR3 reads CASRLTGWREKLFF. CDR3 sequence (DNA): TGTGCCAGCAGGCTGACAGGGTGGCGTGAAAAACTGTTTTTT.

This clonotype was detected only once. A read error may produce the germline difference seen at one junction end. The chain carries TRBV30 and TRBJ2-5; D not certain. The CDR3 runs to 12 residues. CDR1 and CDR2 (germline): GTSNPN, SVGIG (reference sequence). The DNA of the CDR3 is TGTGCCTGGAGTGAGCTCCAAGGGACCCAGTACTTC. Its protein is CAWSELQGTQYF.

This clonotype was observed a handful of times. The gene calls are TRBV7-9 and TRBJ2-5; no clear D. Looked up from germline, CDR1 is SEHNR and CDR2 is FQNEAQ (reference sequence). This CDR3 has 14 residues. The ends were cut back, 4 bases at V and 4 bases at J, with 13 bases in the middle. DNA for the CDR3: TGTGCCAGCAGCTCTTCGGGCGCTGGAGAGACCCAGTACTTC. Translating gives CASSSSGAGETQYF.

V and J are TRBV7-8 and TRBJ1-5; D is undetermined. The V and J ends lost 3 bases and 4 bases respectively, with 19 bases between them. The CDR3 loop spans 17 amino acids. CDR1 and CDR2 from the germline V gene are SGHVS and FQNEAQ. DNA of the CDR3: TGTGCCAGCAGCTTGCTGGGCGGATCTTACAATAATCAGCCCCAGCATTTT. Translation: CASSLLGGSYNNQPQHF.

The chain has TRBV29-1 and TRBJ2-2; D is unresolved. V lost 6 bases to trimming and J lost 3 bases, with 5 bases between them. The CDR3 length is 11 residues. In germline, CDR1 is SQVTM, CDR2 ANQGSEA. CDR3 sequence (DNA): TGCAGCGTAGCCTACACCGGGGAGCTGTTTTTT. This gives the protein CSVAYTGELFF.

This clonotype was picked up many times. CDR3 in amino acids: CSALSSGRDYEQYF. The DNA for the CDR3 is TGCAGTGCTCTCTCTAGCGGGAGGGACTACGAGCAGTACTTC. The rearrangement joins TRBV20-1 to TRBJ2-7; 12 bases agree with TRBD2. Per germline, CDR1 DFQATT and CDR2 SNEGSKA (reference sequence). The CDR3 contains 14 residues. J gave up 3 bases and V 5 bases, and 5 bases lay outside the gene matches.

This rearrangement joins TRBV6-2 or TRBV6-3 to TRBJ2-1; D might be TRBD1 or TRBD2, each matching 5 bases. With 8 bases removed from V and 9 bases from J, the gap between germline ends came to 14 bases. Germline V gene lookup returns CDR1 MNHEY and CDR2 SVGEGT. There are 12 residues in the CDR3. CDR3 in amino acids: CASSTRGGEQFF. CDR3 nucleotides: TGTGCCAGCTCAACTAGGGGTGGTGAGCAGTTCTTC.

This clonotype appeared many times. The chain employs TRBV6-6 and TRBJ2-5; TRBD2 agrees at 11 bases. The junction had 1 base not matched to a gene; V was cut back by 0 bases and J by 1 base. Germline values: CDR1 MNHNY, CDR2 SVGAGI (reference sequence). This CDR3 is 16 amino acids long. CDR3 region: CASSYSGTSGQETQYF. Written as DNA, the CDR3 is TGTGCCAGCAGTTACTCTGGGACTAGCGGCCAAGAGACCCAGTACTTC.

This clonotype occurred many times. The chain carries TRBV5-5 and TRBJ1-5; TRBD1 matches 7 bases. The V and J ends lost 2 bases and 5 bases, in that order; junction bases with no gene match: 1. The length of the CDR3 is 13 residues. From germline, CDR1 is SGHKS and CDR2 YYEKEE (reference sequence). CDR3 in amino acids: CASSFQGDQPQHF. CDR3 bases: TGTGCCAGCAGCTTTCAGGGGGATCAGCCCCAGCATTTT.

The genes are TRBV5-1 and TRBJ1-2; D is ambiguous. The CDR3 contains 12 residues. Trimming took off 4 bases at V and 6 bases at J, with 10 bases between the two ends. The germline gives CDR1 SGHRS, CDR2 YFSETQ. Here the CDR3 DNA reads TGCGCCAGCAGCGGGGTGGAGCATGGCTACACCTTC. This sequence encodes CASSGVEHGYTF.

The rearrangement uses TRBV24-1 and TRBJ2-1; TRBD2 agrees at 8 bases. Germline CDR1 reads KGHDR; CDR2 reads SFDVKD. The CDR3 is 13 residues long. J lost 10 bases, V lost 1 base, and 2 bases had no gene match. The CDR3 DNA sequence: TGTGCCACCAGTGATTTAACGGGAGGGGAGCAGTTCTTC. Protein: CATSDLTGGEQFF.

At least ten counts were recorded for this clonotype. CDR3 nucleotide sequence: TGTGCCAGCAGTCCACAGGGGTCTCAGCCCCAGCATTTT. Translation gives CASSPQGSQPQHF. The chain links TRBV2 to TRBJ1-5; 7 bases map to TRBD1. J was trimmed by 6 bases and V by 5 bases; bases with no gene match: 4. The CDR3 is made up of 13 amino acids. Per germline, CDR1 SNHLY and CDR2 FYNNEI.

This chain connects TRBV7-6 to TRBJ2-7; 7 bases are shared with TRBD2. Per germline, CDR1 SGHVS and CDR2 FNYEAQ. Unmatched junction bases numbered 10, after V lost 1 base and J lost 4 bases. This CDR3 has 16 amino acids. The CDR3 loop reads CASSLDVGGGRYEQYF. CDR3 DNA: TGTGCCAGCAGCTTAGACGTCGGGGGAGGGCGGTACGAGCAGTACTTC.

V gene TRBV30 combines with J gene TRBJ2-2; TRBD2 might be the D (5 bases). CDR1 GTSNPN and CDR2 SVGIG come from the germline V gene (reference sequence). Trimming took 3 bases from V and 6 from J, leaving 11 bases between them. The CDR3 totals 13 residues. Here the CDR3 DNA reads TGTGCCTGGAGCCCGGGAATGGCCGGGGAGCTGTTTTTT. As protein: CAWSPGMAGELFF.

This clonotype was observed a few times. The V gene is TRBV28, the J gene TRBJ1-2; a possible D gene is TRBD1 (5 bases). Looked up from germline, CDR1 is MDHEN and CDR2 is SYDVKM. The CDR3 contains 14 residues. Trimming removed 5 bases at V and 2 bases at J, with 12 bases between. CDR3 residues: CASSPAPGNYGYTF. CDR3 bases: TGTGCCAGCAGTCCCGCGCCAGGGAACTATGGCTACACCTTC.